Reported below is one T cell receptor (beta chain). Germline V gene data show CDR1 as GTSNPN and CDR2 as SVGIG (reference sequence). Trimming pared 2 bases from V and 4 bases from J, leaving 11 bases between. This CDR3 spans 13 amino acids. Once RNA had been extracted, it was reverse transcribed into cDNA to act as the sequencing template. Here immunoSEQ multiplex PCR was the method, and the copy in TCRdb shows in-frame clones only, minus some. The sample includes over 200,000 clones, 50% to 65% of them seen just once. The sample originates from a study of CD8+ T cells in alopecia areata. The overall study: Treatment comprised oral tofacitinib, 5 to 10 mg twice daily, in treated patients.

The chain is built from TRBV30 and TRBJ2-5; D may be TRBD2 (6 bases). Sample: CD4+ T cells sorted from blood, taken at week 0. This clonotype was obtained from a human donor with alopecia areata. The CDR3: CAWSLGGLETQYF. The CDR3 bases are TGTGCCTGGAGTCTGGGGGGACTAGAGACCCAGTACTTC.